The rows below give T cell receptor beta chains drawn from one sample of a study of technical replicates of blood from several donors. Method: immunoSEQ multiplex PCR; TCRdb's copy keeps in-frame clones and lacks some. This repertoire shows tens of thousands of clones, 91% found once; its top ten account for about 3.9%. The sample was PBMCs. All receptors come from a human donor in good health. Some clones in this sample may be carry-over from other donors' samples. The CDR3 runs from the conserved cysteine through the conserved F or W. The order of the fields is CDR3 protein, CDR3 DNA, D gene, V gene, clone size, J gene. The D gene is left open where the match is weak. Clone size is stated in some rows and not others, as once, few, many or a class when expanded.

CASSPTSGLTDTQYF | TGCGCCAGCAGCCCTACTAGCGGTTTGACAGATACGCAGTATTTT | TRBD2 | TRBV5-1 | once | TRBJ2-3
CASSETGSGYEQYF | TGTGCCAGCAGTGAGACGGGTAGCGGGTACGAGCAGTACTTC | TRBD2 | TRBV2 | - | TRBJ2-7
CALRRGEGQYSWGKNIQYF | TGTGCTTTGAGGCGGGGGGAGGGTCAGTATTCCTGGGGCAAAAACATTCAGTACTTC | TRBD2 | TRBV30 | - | TRBJ2-4
CASSRGLGETQYF | TGTGCCAGCAGCCGAGGACTGGGGGAGACCCAGTACTTC | - | TRBV6-4 | - | TRBJ2-5
CASSLGAPNTEAFF | TGTGCCAGCAGCTTAGGGGCACCGAACACTGAAGCTTTCTTT | - | TRBV7-8 | - | TRBJ1-1
CASSDAHGVKNIQYF | TGTGCCAGCAGTGATGCCCACGGGGTTAAAAACATTCAGTACTTC | - | TRBV6-1 | - | TRBJ2-4
CASSRGGGTDTDTQYF | TGTGCCAGCAGCCGTGGCGGGGGGACTGACACAGATACGCAGTATTTT | TRBD2 | TRBV7-9 | once | TRBJ2-3
CASSFQGRDSPLHF | TGTGCCAGCAGCTTTCAGGGGAGAGACTCACCCCTCCACTTT | - | TRBV7-2 | - | TRBJ1-6
CASSSRVVSGGYTF | TGTGCCAGCAGCTCGAGGGTTGTATCTGGGGGCTACACCTTC | - | TRBV5-5 | - | TRBJ1-2
CASSATGTSGTDTQYF | TGTGCCAGCAGTGCGACCGGGACTAGCGGAACAGATACGCAGTATTTT | TRBD2 | TRBV2 | - | TRBJ2-3
CAISQDREAFF | TGTGCCATCAGTCAAGACAGAGAAGCTTTCTTT | - | TRBV10-3 | - | TRBJ1-1
CAWSPHGTSQGLHEKLFF | TGTGCCTGGAGTCCCCACGGGACCTCGCAGGGGCTCCATGAAAAACTGTTTTTT | - | TRBV30 | - | TRBJ1-4
CASRVTGTEAFF | TGTGCCAGTAGAGTGACAGGGACTGAAGCTTTCTTT | TRBD1 | TRBV19 | once | TRBJ1-1
CASSLAPGVLSNVLTF | TGTGCCAGCAGCTTAGCTCCAGGGGTGTTGTCCAACGTCCTGACTTTC | - | TRBV7-2 | - | TRBJ2-6
CASSLLGLVNNEQFF | TGTGCCAGCAGCTTGCTGGGACTAGTCAACAATGAGCAGTTCTTC | TRBD2 | TRBV5-4 | - | TRBJ2-1
CASSADRNTEAFF | TGTGCCAGCAGCGCAGACAGGAACACTGAAGCTTTCTTT | - | TRBV7-8 | - | TRBJ1-1
CASSYPGGNTIYF | TGTGCCAGCAGTTATCCGGGAGGAAACACCATATATTTT | - | TRBV25-1 | - | TRBJ1-3
CASSPPGGAGGYTF | TGTGCCAGCAGTCCACCCGGGGGGGCGGGAGGCTACACCTTC | - | TRBV6-5 | - | TRBJ1-2
CGLDPSGTNTGELFF | TGTGGGCTGGACCCGTCGGGAACGAACACCGGGGAGCTGTTTTTT | - | TRBV30 | - | TRBJ2-2
CAVTSGGFETQYF | TGTGCCGTGACCAGCGGGGGGTTCGAGACCCAGTACTTC | TRBD2 | TRBV7-6 | few | TRBJ2-5
CASSFRLAVNTGELFF | TGTGCCAGCAGCTTCCGGCTAGCGGTGAACACCGGGGAGCTGTTTTTT | TRBD2 | TRBV14 | - | TRBJ2-2
CASSRTDYEQYF | TGTGCCAGCAGCCGTACAGATTACGAGCAGTACTTC | - | TRBV6-6 | - | TRBJ2-7
CASSQDGGSNSPLHF | TGTGCCAGCAGCCAAGATGGGGGCAGTAATTCACCCCTCCACTTT | - | TRBV4-2 | - | TRBJ1-6
CSVEDRTDEQYF | TGCAGCGTTGAAGATCGAACTGACGAGCAGTACTTC | - | TRBV29-1 | - | TRBJ2-7
CASRSGLAGGLTQYF | TGCGCCAGCAGGTCTGGACTAGCGGGAGGTCTGACCCAGTACTTC | TRBD2 | TRBV5-1 | - | TRBJ2-5
CAWSISARGYTF | TGTGCCTGGAGTATCTCCGCGCGTGGCTACACCTTC | - | TRBV30 | few | TRBJ1-2
CASSHEQGAGETQYF | TGCGCCAGCAGCCACGAGCAGGGGGCAGGGGAGACCCAGTACTTC | TRBD1 | TRBV4-1 | - | TRBJ2-5
CSVRDSQLTSGNTIYF | TGCAGCGTCCGGGACAGTCAACTTACCTCTGGAAACACCATATATTTT | TRBD1 | TRBV29-1 | - | TRBJ1-3
CASRRIEGGDSNYGYTF | TGTGCCAGCAGACGCATTGAAGGGGGGGATTCTAACTATGGCTACACCTTC | - | TRBV7-2 | - | TRBJ1-2
CASSIGTSDEQYF | TGTGCCAGTAGTATAGGGACTAGCGACGAGCAGTACTTC | TRBD2 | TRBV19 | - | TRBJ2-7
CASRPTGYNSPLHF | TGTGCCAGCAGACCGACAGGCTATAATTCACCCCTCCACTTT | - | TRBV6-5 | - | TRBJ1-6
CASSPHKLNTEAFF | TGTGCCAGCAGTCCACATAAACTGAACACTGAAGCTTTCTTT | - | TRBV6-5 | few | TRBJ1-1
CASSRSGGAAEAFF | TGTGCCAGCTCACGGTCGGGGGGCGCGGCTGAAGCTTTCTTT | - | TRBV18 | - | TRBJ1-1
CASSDGTGGQPQHF | TGTGCCAGCAGCGATGGGACAGGGGGACAGCCCCAGCATTTT | TRBD1 | TRBV7-9 | - | TRBJ1-5
CASSSRTTLTYEQYF | TGTGCCAGCAGCTCCCGGACTACTCTCACCTACGAGCAGTACTTC | - | TRBV7-2 | - | TRBJ2-7
CASSHLVASGKEFF | TGTGCCAGCAGCCACCTCGTGGCCTCCGGGAAGGAGTTCTTC | - | TRBV27 | - | TRBJ2-1
CASSRSTGSSYEQYF | TGCGCCAGCAGCCGTAGTACAGGGAGCTCCTACGAGCAGTACTTC | - | TRBV4-3 | - | TRBJ2-7
CASSRGLAGGSYEQYF | TGCGCCAGCAGCCGAGGACTCGCGGGAGGGTCCTACGAGCAGTACTTC | TRBD2 | TRBV4-3 | - | TRBJ2-7
CASSPQAGGIADTQYF | TGTGCCAGCAGTCCCCAAGCGGGGGGCATCGCAGATACGCAGTATTTT | TRBD2 | TRBV2 | once | TRBJ2-3
CASSLEFIETQYF | TGTGCCAGCAGCTTAGAATTTATAGAGACCCAGTACTTC | - | TRBV7-9 | - | TRBJ2-5
CASSLEQGGDTQYF | TGTGCCAGCAGCTTGGAGCAGGGGGGAGATACGCAGTATTTT | - | TRBV5-8 | - | TRBJ2-3
CASSPTTGAHEQYF | TGTGCCAGCAGCCCAACAACAGGGGCCCACGAGCAGTACTTC | TRBD1 | TRBV11-3 | - | TRBJ2-7
CASSLGASGREVQYF | TGTGCCAGCAGCCTAGGGGCTAGCGGGAGGGAGGTGCAGTACTTC | TRBD2 | TRBV11-2 | - | TRBJ2-7
CASTIDRIADTQYF | TGTGCCAGCACCATAGACAGGATAGCAGATACGCAGTATTTT | - | TRBV6-6 | - | TRBJ2-3
CSAGSGGSDTQYF | TGCAGCGCCGGGAGCGGGGGGTCAGATACGCAGTATTTT | TRBD2 | TRBV29-1 | - | TRBJ2-3
CAWRGLTYNEQFF | TGTGCCTGGAGGGGCTTGACCTACAATGAGCAGTTCTTC | - | TRBV30 | - | TRBJ2-1
CASSLTGTGSEAFF | TGTGCCAGCAGCTTAACCGGGACAGGGTCCGAAGCTTTCTTT | TRBD1 | TRBV7-3 | - | TRBJ1-1
CASSGGLAGPRYF | TGTGCCAGCAGCGGGGGACTAGCAGGCCCTCGGTACTTC | TRBD2 | TRBV5-4 | - | TRBJ2-7
CSVGRGGTNEQYF | TGCAGCGTTGGCCGCGGAGGGACCAACGAGCAGTACTTC | - | TRBV29-1 | - | TRBJ2-7
CASSLGGQQNTEAFF | TGTGCCAGCAGCTTAGGTGGGCAGCAGAACACTGAAGCTTTCTTT | - | TRBV11-3 | - | TRBJ1-1
CASSPGGVGYEQYF | TGTGCCAGCAGTCCCGGGGGGGTGGGCTACGAGCAGTACTTC | TRBD2 | TRBV6-5 | - | TRBJ2-7
CASRQRTGGDSPLHF | TGCGCCAGCAGACAAAGAACAGGGGGCGATTCACCCCTCCACTTT | TRBD1 | TRBV5-1 | - | TRBJ1-6
CASSYFQGRTRQELFF | TGTGCCAGCAGTTATTTCCAGGGAAGGACCCGACAAGAGCTGTTTTTT | - | TRBV6-5 | - | TRBJ2-2
CSASRGGEQYF | TGCAGTGCTAGTCGGGGAGGCGAGCAGTACTTC | - | TRBV20-1 | once | TRBJ2-7
CASSDLVVGGNEQFF | TGTGCCAGCAGTGATTTGGTGGTAGGGGGCAATGAGCAGTTCTTC | - | TRBV2 | - | TRBJ2-1